This TCR beta chain was identified in a study of blood T cells in healthy people across ages. This clonotype was picked up a small number of times. CDR1 and CDR2 from the germline V gene are SGHVS and FQNEAQ. This CDR3 contains 15 residues. The V end was cut by 5 bases, the J end by 0 bases, with 13 bases between. Primed by a sample-barcoded 5' primer and a J-beta primer mix, a second PCR proceeded for about 7 to 11 cycles. One entry per CDR3 protein, called by TCRdb with MiXCR from the 5' RACE reads. The sample carries about 1,600,000 distinct CDR3 sequences, about 43% recorded once. Per sample, extraction of total RNA gave at least 6 micrograms in every case.

The clonotype was recovered from a woman between 18 and 29 years old in good health. The gene calls are TRBV7-8 and TRBJ1-2; D not resolved. Material for sequencing was blood. As DNA, the CDR3 is TGTGCCAGCAGCCCAACAACAGCACCTAACTATGGCTACACCTTC. Amino acids: CASSPTTAPNYGYTF.